Below are 3 T cell receptor beta chains sequenced from a single sample in a study of control samples from healthy donors and cancer patients. TCRdb's table, derived via immunoSEQ multiplex PCR, lists solely in-frame clones and lacks some. The data show approximately 140,000 clones, with 94% seen just once and about an eighth held by the top ten. Material for sequencing was blood. Receptors were obtained from a man between 40 and 49 years old in good health.

CDR3 nucleotides: TGCGCCAGCAGCTTGGATGGGCAGGGGACGCACTATGGCTACACCTTC. Translated: CASSLDGQGTHYGYTF. This chain links TRBV5-1 with TRBJ1-2, with a tentative D call TRBD1 (6 bases). This CDR3 contains 16 residues. Germline assignment: CDR1 SGHRS and CDR2 YFSETQ. Trimming took 0 bases from V and 3 from J, leaving 15 bases between them.

The chain combines TRBV19 with TRBJ1-1, with 7 bases aligning to TRBD1. With V trimmed by 9 bases and J by 10 bases, 14 bases remained unmatched. Germline V gene sequence: CDR1 LNHDA, CDR2 SQIVND (reference sequence). The CDR3 is 13 residues long. For the CDR3, the DNA is TGTGCCAGAGGAACCAGGGGGGCAGTGGGAGCTTTCTTT. Protein product: CARGTRGAVGAFF.

The V call is TRBV5-1, the J call TRBJ2-6, with 7 positions matching TRBD1. Germline CDR1 and CDR2: SGHRS and YFSETQ. The J segment lost 0 bases and the V segment lost 3 bases, leaving 3 bases of the junction unmatched. This CDR3 is 16 amino acids long. Here the CDR3 reads CASSWGQFSGANVLTF. Here the CDR3 DNA reads TGCGCCAGCAGCTGGGGACAGTTCTCTGGGGCCAACGTCCTGACTTTC.